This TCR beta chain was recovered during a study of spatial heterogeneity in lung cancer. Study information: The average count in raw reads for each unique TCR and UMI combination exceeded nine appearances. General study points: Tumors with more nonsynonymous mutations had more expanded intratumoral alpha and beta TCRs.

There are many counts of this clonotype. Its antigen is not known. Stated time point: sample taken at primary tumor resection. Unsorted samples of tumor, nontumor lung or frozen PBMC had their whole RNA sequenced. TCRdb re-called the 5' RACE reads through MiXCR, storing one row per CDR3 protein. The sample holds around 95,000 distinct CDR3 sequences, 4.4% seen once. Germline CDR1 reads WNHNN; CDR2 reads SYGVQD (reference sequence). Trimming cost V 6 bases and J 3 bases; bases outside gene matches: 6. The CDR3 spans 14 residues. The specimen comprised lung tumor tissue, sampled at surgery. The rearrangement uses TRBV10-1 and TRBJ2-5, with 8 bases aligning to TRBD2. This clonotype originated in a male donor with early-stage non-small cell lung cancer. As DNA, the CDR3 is TGCGCCAGCAGAGTAGCGGGAACCAAAGAGACCCAGTACTTC. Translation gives CASRVAGTKETQYF.